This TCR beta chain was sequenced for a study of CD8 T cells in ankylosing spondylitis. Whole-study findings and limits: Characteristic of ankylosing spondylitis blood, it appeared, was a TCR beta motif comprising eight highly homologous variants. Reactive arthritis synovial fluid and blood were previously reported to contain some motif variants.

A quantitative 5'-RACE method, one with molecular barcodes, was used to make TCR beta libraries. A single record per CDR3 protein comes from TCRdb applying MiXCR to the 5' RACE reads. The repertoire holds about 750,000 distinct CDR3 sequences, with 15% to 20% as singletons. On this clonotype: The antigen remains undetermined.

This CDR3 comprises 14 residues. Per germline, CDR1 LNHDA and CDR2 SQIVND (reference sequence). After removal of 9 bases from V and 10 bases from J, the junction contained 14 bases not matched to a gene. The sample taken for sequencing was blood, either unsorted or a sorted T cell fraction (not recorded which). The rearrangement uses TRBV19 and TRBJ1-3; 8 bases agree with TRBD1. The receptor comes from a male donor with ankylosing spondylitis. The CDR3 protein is CASGRDRGRGTIYF. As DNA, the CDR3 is TGTGCCAGCGGCCGAGACAGGGGAAGAGGAACCATATATTTT.